The following is a T cell receptor beta chain sequence with its context. The antigen is not known. This specimen comes from a study of T cell responses to AZD1222 COVID-19 vaccine. Findings and limits, study-wide: Among spike-specific TCRs, nearly half reportedly target unmutated variant regions.

Pooled samples include second doses given at about 4 or 12 weeks. Deletions cut 6 bases from V and 7 bases from J, with 13 bases between. The germline CDR1 and CDR2 sequences are LGHDT and YNNKEL (reference sequence). The CDR3 runs 14 residues. Sequenced by immunoSEQ multiplex PCR; TCRdb stores in-frame clones only, minus some. The repertoire includes approximately 130,000 clones, 89% of them detected once, and approximately 9.4% sits in the top ten. V and J are TRBV3-1 (or the pseudogene TRBV3-2) and TRBJ1-6, with D possibly being TRBD1 (6 bases). The TCR comes from an adult who received the AZD1222 COVID-19 vaccine. Sequences were derived from peripheral blood, sampled 28 days after the second AZD1222 dose. The CDR3: CASRKQGGNSPLHF. Here the CDR3 DNA reads TGTGCCAGCAGGAAACAGGGCGGAAATTCACCCCTCCACTTT.